Each of the 31 T cell receptor beta chains below was sequenced from the same sample in a study of early T cells in non-severe SARS-CoV-2 infection (TCRdb year 2021). The library was made by 5' RACE. TCRdb records NextSeq 500 as the sequencer. TCRdb's own reprocessing of the public reads used fastp at Q25 and MiXCR and kept productive beta chains. Rows merge per CDR3 protein into single entries with the most common DNA and genes. The sample profile shows fewer than 85,000 distinct CDR3 sequences; 16% of them were found once. The ten largest clones take up about 2.6% of the sample. Input material: whole blood. These receptors were obtained from an adult who was a healthcare worker with PCR-confirmed SARS-CoV-2 infection or an uninfected control (not recorded which).

This clonotype was detected only a few times. The chain couples TRBV5-1 to TRBJ1-1; tentatively, D is TRBD1 (6 bases). The V gene lost 5 bases and the J gene lost 0 bases, with 14 bases spanning the gap. CDR3 length: 15 residues. CDR1 and CDR2 (germline): SGHRS, YFSETQ. The CDR3 spells CASSSGTSMNTEAFF. The CDR3 DNA sequence: TGCGCCAGCAGTTCCGGGACAAGCATGAACACTGAAGCTTTCTTT.

This CDR3 reads CASSFMGRGYSNQPQHF. CDR3 sequence (DNA): TGTGCCAGCAGTTTTATGGGAAGGGGGTATAGCAATCAGCCCCAGCATTTT. This chain connects TRBV12-3 or TRBV12-4 to TRBJ1-5, with D perhaps TRBD1 (6 bases). V lost 3 bases and J 0 bases, leaving 15 bases between the germline ends. The CDR3 has 17 residues.

This clonotype was detected once. The J gene is TRBJ1-4, the V gene TRBV6-6; D is unresolved. The germline V gene encodes CDR1 MNHNY and CDR2 SVGAGI (reference sequence). V lost 4 bases and J 11 bases, leaving 11 bases between the germline ends. CDR3 size: 12 residues. The CDR3 here is CASSSKERKLFF. The CDR3 region has the DNA TGTGCCAGCAGTTCGAAGGAGAGGAAACTGTTTTTT.

The chain couples TRBV19 to TRBJ2-2; D perhaps matches TRBD2 (5 bases). The CDR3 is made up of 12 amino acids. In germline, CDR1 is LNHDA, CDR2 SQIVND (reference sequence). The V end lost 7 bases, the J end lost 5 bases, and 8 bases lay between the germline ends. The CDR3: CASTGKTGELFF. The CDR3 region has the DNA TGTGCCAGTACGGGGAAGACCGGGGAGCTGTTTTTT.

This clonotype was picked up a small number of times. The CDR3: CASSPLLYNEQFF. As DNA, the CDR3 is TGTGCCAGTAGTCCCCTGTTATACAATGAGCAGTTCTTC. The chain joins TRBV19 to TRBJ2-1; D unclear. Germline CDR1 reads LNHDA; CDR2 reads SQIVND (reference sequence). CDR3 length equals 13 residues. Trimming cost V 5 bases and J 4 bases, with 9 bases left between them.

This clonotype was seen only a few times. The rearrangement links TRBV7-9 to TRBJ2-1, with 11 bases identical to TRBD2. The CDR3 length is 19 residues. CDR1 is SEHNR, CDR2 FQNEAQ, per germline (reference sequence). The junction had 22 bases not matched to a gene; V was cut back by 7 bases and J by 8 bases. CDR3 amino acids: CASTRSYGTSGLSPHEQFF. CDR3 coding DNA: TGTGCCAGCACCAGGTCTTACGGGACTAGCGGTCTCTCGCCCCATGAGCAGTTCTTC.

This clonotype has more than one count but fewer than ten. CDR3 sequence: CSARAWTGNTGELFF. The CDR3 nucleotides are TGCAGTGCTAGAGCTTGGACAGGGAACACCGGGGAGCTGTTTTTT. The chain is built from TRBV20-1 and TRBJ2-2, with TRBD1 matching 7 bases. Germline values: CDR1 DFQATT, CDR2 SNEGSKA (reference sequence). The CDR3 has 15 residues. V shed 1 base, J shed 1 base, and the junction held 3 bases outside the gene matches.

This chain links TRBV27 with TRBJ2-1, with 9 positions matching TRBD1. The germline gives CDR1 MNHEY, CDR2 SMNVEV (reference sequence). V was clipped by 6 bases and J by 6 bases; unmatched bases: 9. This CDR3 comprises 15 residues. The CDR3 here is CASRQDRGVTNEQFF. The CDR3 region has the DNA TGTGCCAGCAGGCAAGACAGGGGGGTAACCAATGAGCAGTTCTTC.

The chain joins TRBV12-3 or TRBV12-4 to TRBJ2-1, with TRBD2 matching over 13 bases. CDR3 size: 12 residues. The V and J ends lost 6 bases and 14 bases, in that order; junction bases with no gene match: 4. The CDR3 loop reads CASRIGTSGEFF. As DNA, the CDR3 is TGTGCCAGCAGGATTGGGACTAGCGGGGAGTTCTTC.

Only one count was recorded for this clonotype. The chain has TRBV29-1 and TRBJ1-1; perhaps TRBD1 as D (5 bases). The CDR3 has 14 amino acids. Per germline, CDR1 SQVTM and CDR2 ANQGSEA. Trimming pared 7 bases from V and 0 bases from J, leaving 15 bases between. CDR3 region: CSAPGHNMNTEAFF. CDR3 coding DNA: TGCAGCGCCCCGGGGCACAACATGAACACTGAAGCTTTCTTT.

The chain has TRBV18 and TRBJ2-1, with no clear D. This CDR3 has 13 amino acids. Germline loops: CDR1 KGHSH, CDR2 LQKENI. V was pared by 0 bases and J by 4 bases, with 4 bases between. In DNA, the CDR3 is TGTGCCAGCTCACCACCGGGGTACAATGAGCAGTTCTTC. The encoded protein is CASSPPGYNEQFF.

V gene TRBV12-3 or TRBV12-4 combines with J gene TRBJ2-5; 8 nucleotides align to TRBD1. V lost 3 bases to trimming and J lost 3 bases; unmatched junction nucleotides: 9. This CDR3 contains 16 residues. The CDR3 reads CASSLGGQGIEETQYF. Here the CDR3 DNA reads TGTGCCAGCAGTTTGGGCGGACAGGGCATTGAAGAGACCCAGTACTTC.

The J gene is TRBJ2-2, the V gene TRBV4-2; 8 bases line up with TRBD2. Germline CDR1 and CDR2: LGHNA and YNFKEQ. Trimming at V came to 1 base and at J to 6 bases, leaving 7 bases not matched to a gene. This CDR3 is 16 amino acids long. In nucleotides, the CDR3 is TGTGCCAGCAGCCAAGGGAGCGGGAGACCCCCCGGGGAGCTGTTTTTT. This sequence encodes CASSQGSGRPPGELFF.

The rearrangement links TRBV4-2 to TRBJ2-3; D remains unclear. V gave up 1 base and J gave up 2 bases, with 4 bases separating them. CDR1 and CDR2 from the germline V gene are LGHNA and YNFKEQ. This CDR3 is built from 13 residues. CDR3 in DNA: TGTGCCAGCAGCCAAGTCCCCACAGATACGCAGTATTTT. The encoded protein is CASSQVPTDTQYF.

This clonotype was counted once. The chain joins TRBV7-8 to TRBJ2-3, with D perhaps matching TRBD2 (6 bases). The germline V gene encodes CDR1 SGHVS and CDR2 FQNEAQ. The V end was cut by 4 bases, the J end by 4 bases, with 15 bases between. The CDR3 sequence is 15 residues long. CDR3 coding DNA: TGTGCCAGCAGCTCGTCCGGGACTCGGGCAGATACGCAGTATTTT. Protein: CASSSSGTRADTQYF.

This clonotype was picked up many times. The chain links TRBV5-1 to TRBJ2-1, with D perhaps matching TRBD1 (6 bases). V was pared by 8 bases and J by 0 bases, with 18 bases between. CDR1 is SGHRS and CDR2 is YFSETQ in the germline V gene. The CDR3 is made up of 16 amino acids. The CDR3, as DNA: TGCGCCAGTAATCGTTTGGGACAAGGCTCCTACAATGAGCAGTTCTTC. It translates to CASNRLGQGSYNEQFF.

CDR3 protein: CASSSAGTGQGYTF. CDR3 sequence (DNA): TGTGCCAGCAGCTCCGCAGGGACAGGGCAAGGCTACACCTTC. This chain uses TRBV7-2 with TRBJ1-2; 9 bases are shared with TRBD1. Germline CDR1 is SGHTA and CDR2 is FQGNSA. The CDR3 covers 14 residues. V lost 4 bases and J lost 8; bases outside the gene matches: 8.

The chain uses TRBV6-6 and TRBJ2-1; 8 bases agree with TRBD1. The CDR3 contains 15 residues. The junction had 9 bases not matched to a gene; V was cut back by 2 bases and J by 9 bases. Germline CDR1 MNHNY, CDR2 SVGAGI (reference sequence). This CDR3 reads CASSYVAGGTGEQFF. The DNA of the CDR3 is TGTGCCAGCAGTTACGTGGCAGGGGGCACGGGTGAGCAGTTCTTC.

This chain connects TRBV30 to TRBJ1-2; 10 bases are shared with TRBD1. V shed 2 bases, J shed 4 bases, and the junction held 7 bases outside the gene matches. There are 15 residues in the CDR3. Per germline, CDR1 GTSNPN and CDR2 SVGIG (reference sequence). The CDR3 is CAWSTGQGRGYGYTF. The CDR3 DNA reads as TGTGCCTGGAGTACGGGACAGGGGAGAGGCTATGGCTACACCTTC.

V usage is TRBV20-1 and J usage is TRBJ1-3; the match to TRBD1 covers 7 bases. With V trimmed by 5 bases and J by 0 bases, 4 bases remained unmatched. The CDR3 has 14 amino acids. Germline CDR1 and CDR2: DFQATT and SNEGSKA (reference sequence). CDR3 DNA sequence: TGCAGTGCTCACAGGGGTTCCTCTGGAAACACCATATATTTT. As protein: CSAHRGSSGNTIYF.

The chain combines TRBV12-3 or TRBV12-4 with TRBJ2-1; D uncertain. The CDR3 consists of 16 residues. Trimming took 4 bases from V and 5 from J, leaving 18 bases between them. CDR3 nucleotide sequence: TGTGCCAGCAGTTATTTCCGTAGTATCTTCAACAATGAGCAGTTCTTC. Its translation: CASSYFRSIFNNEQFF.

The rearrangement links TRBV25-1 to TRBJ1-6, with D unclear. V was shortened by 4 bases and J by 7 bases, with 14 bases between the two germline ends. Germline CDR1 is MGHDK and CDR2 is SYGVNS. The CDR3 length is 15 residues. DNA of the CDR3: TGTGCCAGCAGTGTTGGCCGGTCCCGAAATTCACCCCTCCACTTT. Amino acid sequence: CASSVGRSRNSPLHF.

This clonotype was seen a few times. This chain joins TRBV18 and TRBJ2-4; D may match TRBD1 or TRBD2 (5 bases each). This CDR3 is built from 15 residues. Trimming removed 0 bases from V and 5 bases from J, with 11 bases in between. The V gene's germline CDR1 is KGHSH and CDR2 LQKENI. DNA for the CDR3: TGTGCCAGCTCACCACCCGGGGCTCCCCAAAACATTCAGTACTTC. The encoded protein is CASSPPGAPQNIQYF.

This clonotype has just a few counts. The CDR3 here is CASILRTDTQYF. The CDR3 DNA sequence: TGTGCCAGCATCCTACGCACAGATACGCAGTATTTT. This chain connects TRBV2 to TRBJ2-3; D is unclear. The CDR3 spans 12 residues. V lost 7 bases and J lost 1, with 6 bases in between. Germline assignment: CDR1 SNHLY and CDR2 FYNNEI.

The J gene is TRBJ2-1, the V gene TRBV20-1; 8 nucleotides agree with TRBD1. This CDR3 is built from 15 residues. CDR1 is DFQATT and CDR2 is SNEGSKA in the germline V gene (reference sequence). V was pared by 0 bases and J by 3 bases, with 4 bases of the junction left unmatched. This CDR3 is CSARDSDRGYNEQFF. For the CDR3, the DNA is TGCAGTGCTAGAGACTCTGACAGGGGCTACAATGAGCAGTTCTTC.

J is TRBJ2-2 and V is TRBV5-4, with D uncertain. Germline CDR1 is SGHNT and CDR2 is YYREEE (reference sequence). The CDR3 consists of 15 residues. V was cut by 2 bases and J by 4 bases, with 12 bases left in between. CDR3 nucleotide sequence: TGTGCCAGCAGCTTTTTCCAAGGGCCCACCGGGGAGCTGTTTTTT. Translated, it gives CASSFFQGPTGELFF.

This clonotype has just a few counts. This rearrangement joins TRBV4-1 to TRBJ1-6, with a tentative D call TRBD1 (5 bases). Germline V gives CDR1 MGHRA, CDR2 YSYEKL. The CDR3 contains 15 residues. Trimming removed 1 base at V and 5 bases at J, with 9 bases between. The CDR3 DNA sequence: TGCGCCAGCAGCCAAGCGGGGGAGGATAATTCACCCCTCCACTTT. Its translation: CASSQAGEDNSPLHF.

The chain links TRBV20-1 to TRBJ2-7; tentatively, D is TRBD2 (6 bases). The CDR3 runs 13 residues. Germline V gene lookup returns CDR1 DFQATT and CDR2 SNEGSKA (reference sequence). Trimming pared 6 bases from V and 7 bases from J, leaving 19 bases between. In DNA, the CDR3 is TGCAGTGCACCGGGACTCCTTCCGCGGGAGCAGTACTTC. The encoded protein is CSAPGLLPREQYF.

The genes are TRBV7-3 and TRBJ2-1; perhaps TRBD1 as D (5 bases). The CDR3 has 13 amino acids. V lost 1 base to trimming and J lost 7 bases, with 8 bases between them. Germline CDR1 SGHTA, CDR2 FQGTGA. The CDR3: CASSLSRENEQFF. The CDR3 coding sequence is TGTGCCAGCAGCTTAAGCAGGGAAAATGAGCAGTTCTTC. Full variable domain (outside the CDR3, taken from reference TRBV7-3 and TRBJ2-1): GAGVSQTPSNKVTEKGKYVELRCDPISGHTALYWYRQSLGQGPEFLIYFQGTGAADDSGLPNDRFFAVRPEGSVSTLKIQRTERGDSAVYLCASSLSRENEQFFGPGTRLTVL.

This clonotype was counted only a few times. This rearrangement joins TRBV19 to TRBJ2-1; a weak D match, TRBD2 (5 bases). CDR1 is LNHDA and CDR2 is SQIVND in the germline V gene (reference sequence). The V gene lost 5 bases and the J gene lost 0 bases, with 17 bases spanning the gap. CDR3 length equals 17 residues. The CDR3 DNA reads TGTGCCAGTAGTCCCCGGGGAAGGCGTAGCTCCTACAATGAGCAGTTCTTC. Residues: CASSPRGRRSSYNEQFF.

The chain employs TRBV30 and TRBJ2-7; D unresolved. Germline V CDR1 and CDR2: GTSNPN, SVGIG (reference sequence). The CDR3 has 11 amino acids. Trimming removed 2 bases at V and 4 bases at J, with 6 bases between. The CDR3 nucleotides read TGTGCCTGGAGTAAAGCTTACGAGCAGTACTTC. It encodes CAWSKAYEQYF.